This passage covers 11 T cell receptor beta chains from one sample sequenced in a study of cytomegalovirus exposure and HLA in healthy donors. The PCR used 60 Vbeta and 13 Jbeta primers. Data came from immunoSEQ multiplex PCR; TCRdb stores just in-frame clones and leaves some out. The sample contains roughly 200,000 clones, more than 80% of which appear only once. Material: PBMCs. The receptor source for this set is a young man in good health and CMV-seronegative.

J is TRBJ2-3 and V is TRBV7-2; 8 nucleotides agree with TRBD1. The CDR3 runs to 14 residues. Germline V gene sequence: CDR1 SGHTA, CDR2 FQGNSA. V trimming: 4 bases; J trimming: 7 bases; junction bases outside the gene matches: 7. CDR3 nucleotides: TGTGCCAGCAGCTCGGACAGGGCAAGTTATACGCAGTATTTT. The encoded protein is CASSSDRASYTQYF.

The chain combines TRBV7-9 with TRBJ2-3; 8 bases fit TRBD2. This CDR3 contains 12 residues. Germline CDR1 is SEHNR and CDR2 is FQNEAQ (reference sequence). After removal of 8 bases from V and 8 bases from J, the junction contained 6 bases not matched to a gene. In DNA, the CDR3 is TGTGCCAGCGATCTAGCGGGTGTTACGCAGTATTTT. Translated, it gives CASDLAGVTQYF.

The rearrangement joins TRBV28 to TRBJ1-4; perhaps TRBD1 as D (5 bases). Trimming removed 1 base at V and 8 bases at J, with 17 bases between. The germline CDR1 and CDR2 sequences are MDHEN and SYDVKM. CDR3 length: 16 residues. The CDR3 region is CASSLLRSRVWEKLFF. The CDR3 nucleotides read TGTGCCAGCAGTTTATTGAGGTCCAGGGTTTGGGAAAAACTGTTTTTT.

The V call is TRBV6-1, the J call TRBJ2-7; 7 nucleotides agree with TRBD1. This CDR3 has 14 residues. V lost 7 bases to trimming and J lost 1 base; unmatched junction nucleotides: 7. CDR1 and CDR2 from the germline V gene are MNHNS and SASEGT. The DNA of the CDR3 is TGTGCCAGCACGAGGGGGCCGGGATCCTACGAGCAGTACTTC. Translated: CASTRGPGSYEQYF.

To note about this clone: Germline is not matched at one junction end, which may reflect a read error. This rearrangement joins TRBV7-2 to TRBJ2-7, with 7 bases that match TRBD2. CDR3 length: 13 residues. From germline, CDR1 is SGHTA and CDR2 FQGNSA. The CDR3 spells CASSLGRGVPEAF. Here the CDR3 DNA reads TGTGCCAGCAGCCTGGGACGGGGGGTTCCGGAGGCATTC.

The genes are TRBV11-2 and TRBJ2-1, with D possibly TRBD2 on 5 matching bases. The CDR3 extends over 15 amino acids. V lost 5 bases and J lost 8, with 19 bases in between. Germline V CDR1 and CDR2: SGHAT, FQNNGV. The CDR3 DNA sequence: TGTGCCAGCAGCCTGCGTCTACTAGAGCTGGATGAGCAGTTCTTC. This sequence encodes CASSLRLLELDEQFF. Filled out from reference TRBV11-2 and TRBJ2-1, the complete variable domain reads EAGVAQSPRYKIIEKRQSVAFWCNPISGHATLYWYQQILGQGPKLLIQFQNNGVVDDSQLPKDRFSAERLKGVDSTLKIQPAKLEDSAVYLCASSLRLLELDEQFFGPGTRLTVL.

The chain links TRBV11-3 to TRBJ2-1, with 11 nucleotides matching TRBD2. The CDR3 is made up of 16 amino acids. Germline V gene lookup returns CDR1 SGHNT and CDR2 YENEEA. V gave up 3 bases and J gave up 5 bases; unmatched junction bases: 6. Here the CDR3 reads CASSFGLAGGHNEQFF. The CDR3 DNA is TGTGCCAGCAGCTTTGGGCTAGCGGGGGGCCACAATGAGCAGTTCTTC.

V usage is TRBV4-2 and J usage is TRBJ1-5, with 7 bases matching TRBD1. In germline, CDR1 is LGHNA, CDR2 YNFKEQ. V shed 0 bases, J shed 4 bases, and the junction held 3 bases outside the gene matches. This CDR3 is 15 amino acids long. The CDR3 nucleotides read TGTGCCAGCAGCCAAGATTGGGACAGAAATCAGCCCCAGCATTTT. Residues: CASSQDWDRNQPQHF.

The V call is TRBV6-1, the J call TRBJ2-5, with 10 bases fitting TRBD1. From germline, CDR1 is MNHNS and CDR2 SASEGT. The CDR3 extends over 16 amino acids. The V and J ends lost 3 bases and 4 bases, in that order; junction bases with no gene match: 8. CDR3 in DNA: TGTGCCAGCAGTGAGTCCCCCAGACAGGGGGCAGAGACCCAGTACTTC. It translates to CASSESPRQGAETQYF.

CDR3 in DNA: TGCAGCGTTCCAGGGGTTCATGCAGATACGCAGTATTTT. Its translation is CSVPGVHADTQYF. The chain joins TRBV29-1 to TRBJ2-3, with D tentatively TRBD1 (6 bases). Germline loops: CDR1 SQVTM, CDR2 ANQGSEA. The CDR3 runs to 13 residues. V lost 5 bases and J lost 4, with 13 bases in between.

The chain uses TRBV5-1 and TRBJ1-5; no firm D call. V lost 0 bases and J lost 6, with 13 bases in between. This CDR3 region has 15 residues. CDR1 is SGHRS, CDR2 YFSETQ, per germline. The CDR3 is CASSLVGGVGQPQHF. CDR3 bases: TGCGCCAGCAGCTTGGTGGGAGGAGTCGGTCAGCCCCAGCATTTT.